Here is one T cell receptor (beta chain) with its context. This clonotype was counted many times. What antigen it recognizes has not been identified. Per-base quality was not reported, and no clone a single base away is much larger than it. Receptors were amplified or captured by 5' RACE. Reads for this sample came from an Illumina HiSeq 2000. A universal primer binding site was introduced by template switching, and a unique molecular identifier was present in the final cDNA, enabling accurate counting of TCR cDNA molecules. First-strand cDNA for TCR alpha and beta chains was synthesized from specific primers in the conserved constant-segment region. To control for contamination, every cDNA library was double barcoded, receiving both a SMART-Mk sample barcode and Illumina barcodes. Two successive PCR steps introduced TruSeq adapter sequences along with Illumina sample barcodes. TCR alpha and beta cDNA libraries were sequenced on the Illumina HiSeq platform with custom primers. The authors' pipeline ran thus. Unique molecular identifiers were extracted from raw reads with MiGEC, and CDR3 positions were determined with MiXCR. For each individual, recombination models were inferred using an EM algorithm with the repgenHMM and IGoR tools. Shared clonotypes were analyzed with the tcR package in R, and sharing was normalized by the product of cloneset sizes. To study raw recombination without the effects of thymic and clonal selection, out-of-frame nonproductive sequences were analyzed. TCRdb reran the public reads through fastp at Q25 and MiXCR, keeping productive beta chains. Here each entry gathers all rows of one CDR3 protein and keeps the most common genes and DNA. TCRdb assigned the V and J calls; the authors' analysis was not used. The sample yields fewer than 550,000 distinct CDR3 sequences; about 13% were counted once. The top ten clonotypes cover about 0.94% of the sample.

This sample is drawn from a study of identical twins (dated by TCRdb to about 2016). Background for the entire study: To test whether fetal clonotypes persist, the study used deep sequencing on TCR alpha and beta repertoires from monozygotic twins, unrelated adults of various ages, and cord blood. Replicate twin experiments were performed at different times using different library preparation protocols to rule out contamination.

All donors were healthy Caucasians. Three pairs of female monozygotic twins, all aged 18 to 29 years, made up the twin cohort. CD4+ and CD8+ T cell populations were isolated with positive isolation kits from Invitrogen. Study-wide conclusions, independent of this receptor: Out-of-frame TCR alpha sequences shared between twins showed an excess of low generation-probability sequences compared with coincidental sharing between unrelated individuals. Abundant cord blood beta clonotypes had fewer insertions, young adult naive repertoires showed a similar but weaker trend, and memory repertoires showed no such trend. Invariant T cells such as MAIT and iNKT could partly confound zero-insertion analyses, though diverse VJ usage argued against this for most clonotypes. In beta out-of-frame sequences, excess twin sharing was weaker, because having fewer shared sequences lowered the signal-to-noise ratio. Because the same donors could not be followed over many years, the conclusions relied on cross-sectional statistical analysis. In monozygotic twins, out-of-frame TCR alpha sharing was systematically underestimated by recombination models, although the models agreed with sharing between unrelated individuals.

Counted from cysteine to phenylalanine, this CDR3 has 15 amino acids. The entry retains the CDR3 DNA only, 45 bases that are in frame from base 1. V and J lose 6 bases and 4 bases, and a span of 16 bases separates them. In the germline V gene, CDR1 corresponds to SGHDT and CDR2 to YYEEEE. These same data were also listed under a study on yellow fever vaccine responses in identical twins. The other study reports the following: According to the authors, in identical twins the way T cells responded to vaccination appeared partly convergent and partly personalized. Focusing on identical twins, the study followed the T cell clones that responded to the vaccine, and did so with precision.

The clonotype originates from a woman aged 18-30 years in good health. The rearrangement combines TRBV5-6 with TRBJ2-2; TRBD1 could be the D gene, as 5 bases match. The sequenced sample was CD4+ T cells sorted from blood. The CDR3 region: CASKFLGVGTGELFF. The sequence in DNA is TGTGCCAGCAAGTTTCTAGGGGTCGGCACCGGGGAGCTGTTTTTT.